Below are 19 T cell receptor beta chains sequenced from a single sample in a study of cytomegalovirus exposure and HLA in healthy donors. Primers included in the PCR were 60 Vbeta and 13 Jbeta primers. Libraries were prepared by immunoSEQ multiplex PCR; TCRdb keeps only in-frame clonotypes and omits some of them. This table has some 150,000 clones, 60% to 80% appearing once. Sequenced input: PBMCs. Receptor source: a man in his forties or fifties in good health and CMV-seronegative.

This clone was detected a few times. V and J are TRBV2 and TRBJ1-2; tentatively, D is TRBD1 (5 bases). V lost 4 bases and J 8 bases, leaving 14 bases between the germline ends. The CDR3 is 13 residues long. CDR1 is SNHLY and CDR2 is FYNNEI in the germline V gene. The CDR3 bases are TGTGCCAGCAGTGGCCAGGGTAGGGGCGGCTACACCTTC. It encodes CASSGQGRGGYTF.

This chain joins TRBV19 and TRBJ2-7; D might be TRBD1 (5 bases). The length of the CDR3 is 15 residues. V was trimmed by 5 bases and J by 5 bases, leaving 19 bases between them. In germline, CDR1 is LNHDA, CDR2 SQIVND (reference sequence). CDR3 sequence reads: CASSPILGVGNEQYF. The CDR3 DNA sequence: TGTGCCAGTAGTCCTATTTTAGGGGTAGGAAACGAGCAGTACTTC.

This clone appeared once. The chain is built from TRBV27 and TRBJ2-2; 9 bases are shared with TRBD1. This CDR3 is built from 13 residues. With V trimmed by 8 bases and J by 4 bases, 2 bases remained unmatched. Germline V gene sequence: CDR1 MNHEY, CDR2 SMNVEV (reference sequence). This chain's CDR3 is CASGDRATGELFF. The DNA of the CDR3 is TGTGCCAGCGGGGACAGGGCCACCGGGGAGCTGTTTTTT.

V usage is TRBV6-6 and J usage is TRBJ2-7, with D possibly TRBD1 on 5 matching bases. This CDR3 contains 13 residues. From germline, CDR1 is MNHNY and CDR2 SVGAGI (reference sequence). Trimming pared 7 bases from V and 3 bases from J, leaving 13 bases between. The CDR3 loop is CASKRGQGYEQYF. CDR3 DNA sequence: TGTGCCAGCAAGCGAGGTCAGGGCTACGAGCAGTACTTC.

The chain carries TRBV6-1 and TRBJ2-7; a weak D match, TRBD1 (6 bases). Germline V gene data show CDR1 as MNHNS and CDR2 as SASEGT. Trimming removed 6 bases from V and 0 bases from J, with 15 bases in between. The CDR3 runs 15 residues. CDR3 protein: CASSPGTQSSYEQYF. CDR3 nucleotides: TGTGCCAGCAGCCCCGGGACACAAAGCTCCTACGAGCAGTACTTC.

This clone came up once. This rearrangement joins TRBV6-6 to TRBJ1-1; unclear D gene. Germline CDR1 is MNHNY and CDR2 is SVGAGI (reference sequence). The V end was cut by 0 bases, the J end by 6 bases, with 8 bases between. The CDR3 length is 13 residues. The CDR3 coding sequence is TGTGCCAGCAGTTACTCCGAGCGGTCTGAAGCTTTCTTT. Translating it yields CASSYSERSEAFF.

The chain has TRBV5-1 and TRBJ2-2, with a possible D match to TRBD2 (6 bases). Between the trimmed V and J ends, which lost 4 bases and 4 bases, there was a span of 14 bases. The CDR3 totals 15 residues. Germline values: CDR1 SGHRS, CDR2 YFSETQ. CDR3 loop: CASSSLAEGTGELFF. The CDR3 DNA is TGCGCCAGCAGCAGCCTGGCGGAGGGCACCGGGGAGCTGTTTTTT.

This clone was seen only a few times. The chain couples TRBV7-9 to TRBJ2-2, with a weak D call TRBD2 (6 bases). V was pared by 5 bases and J by 1 base, with 17 bases between. Germline V gene sequence: CDR1 SEHNR, CDR2 FQNEAQ (reference sequence). The CDR3 totals 17 residues. CDR3 DNA: TGTGCCAGCAGCCAAGGCGTCGCGGGGAAGAACACCGGGGAGCTGTTTTTT. Its protein is CASSQGVAGKNTGELFF. The full variable domain, completed using reference TRBV7-9 and TRBJ2-2, is DTGVSQNPRHKITKRGQNVTFRCDPISEHNRLYWYRQTLGQGPEFLTYFQNEAQLEKSRLLSDRFSAERPKGSFSTLEIQRTEQGDSAMYLCASSQGVAGKNTGELFFGEGSRLTVL.

This clone came up a few times. The gene calls are TRBV6-5 and TRBJ2-2, with D possibly being TRBD1 (5 bases). Looked up from germline, CDR1 is MNHEY and CDR2 is SVGAGI. V was cut by 5 bases and J by 9 bases, with 13 bases left in between. CDR3 size: 13 residues. This CDR3 is CASSGRVYRELFF. The CDR3 nucleotides read TGTGCCAGCAGTGGCAGGGTGTACCGGGAGCTGTTTTTT.

Only a few counts were recorded for this clone. The chain has TRBV30 and TRBJ1-3; TRBD1 matches at 7 bases. Germline assignment: CDR1 GTSNPN and CDR2 SVGIG (reference sequence). The CDR3 is made up of 14 amino acids. Losses at the gene ends were 5 bases for V and 4 bases for J; bases not matched to a gene: 8. The CDR3 nucleotides are TGTGCCTGGTTAGACAGGGCAGCAGGAAACACCATATATTTT. It is translated as CAWLDRAAGNTIYF.

This chain joins TRBV19 and TRBJ1-5; no firm D call. Germline values: CDR1 LNHDA, CDR2 SQIVND (reference sequence). The CDR3 runs to 18 residues. V was clipped by 5 bases and J by 4 bases, with 24 bases between them. In nucleotides, the CDR3 is TGTGCCAGTAGTCCCTTGGAGGTAAACTCCAGATTGAATCAGCCCCAGCATTTT. As protein: CASSPLEVNSRLNQPQHF.

CDR3 DNA sequence: TGTGCCAGCAGTTTAAACAGGGGAAATCAGCCCCAGCATTTT. Translated: CASSLNRGNQPQHF. V gene TRBV27 combines with J gene TRBJ1-5, with 7 bases that match TRBD1. Trimming took 2 bases from V and 4 from J; bases not matched to a gene: 2. Germline V gene data show CDR1 as MNHEY and CDR2 as SMNVEV (reference sequence). The CDR3 sequence is 14 residues long.

Only a few counts were recorded for this clone. The chain combines TRBV27 with TRBJ2-7; D gene uncertain. The ends were cut back, 3 bases at V and 1 base at J, with 7 bases in the middle. Looked up from germline, CDR1 is MNHEY and CDR2 is SMNVEV (reference sequence). The CDR3 has 13 amino acids. The DNA of the CDR3 is TGTGCCAGCAGTTTTACGGTTTCCTACGAGCAGTACTTC. Translating gives CASSFTVSYEQYF.

V and J are TRBV12-5 and TRBJ2-3; D is ambiguous. This CDR3 is built from 13 residues. The V end was cut by 3 bases, the J end by 4 bases, with 8 bases between. CDR1 LGHNT and CDR2 FRNRAP come from the germline V gene. The CDR3 sequence: CASGFRDSDTQYF. The DNA of the CDR3 is TGTGCTAGTGGTTTTCGAGACTCAGATACGCAGTATTTT. The whole variable domain, remainder taken from reference TRBV12-5 and TRBJ2-3, is DARVTQTPRHKVTEMGQEVTMRCQPILGHNTVFWYRQTMMQGLELLAYFRNRAPLDDSGMPKDRFSAEMPDATLATLKIQPSEPRDSAVYFCASGFRDSDTQYFGPGTRLTVL.

This clone was counted a few times. The chain recombines TRBV21-1 with TRBJ2-4; TRBD1 reflects the table's D call only, with no check against the DNA. TRBV21-1 is given as a pseudogene. CDR3 length: 16 amino acids. This CDR3 reads CASSTGQGLAKNIQYF. The DNA for the CDR3 is TGTGCCAGCAGTACCGGACAGGGCCTAGCCAAAAACATTCAGTACTTC.

This sequence joins TRBV5-1 and TRBJ1-1, with D possibly TRBD1 on 6 matching bases. V lost 0 bases and J lost 1, with 13 bases in between. The germline V gene encodes CDR1 SGHRS and CDR2 YFSETQ. The CDR3 covers 16 residues. CDR3 coding DNA: TGCGCCAGCAGCTTGGCCTCAGGGGTGGGGAACACTGAAGCTTTCTTT. Translated, it gives CASSLASGVGNTEAFF.

This chain uses TRBV7-2 with TRBJ1-1; 10 bases fit TRBD1. V lost 6 bases, J lost 3 bases, and 7 bases stayed unmatched. The CDR3 has 15 amino acids. Germline V gives CDR1 SGHTA, CDR2 FQGNSA. The CDR3 coding sequence is TGTGCCAGCAGGTCGGACAGGGGGTTGCACACTGAAGCTTTCTTT. Protein: CASRSDRGLHTEAFF.

This clone has only one observation. The V gene is TRBV7-2, the J gene TRBJ2-5; maybe TRBD2 (6 bases). The CDR3 is 14 amino acids. The ends were cut back, 4 bases at V and 5 bases at J, with 14 bases in the middle. The germline V gene has CDR1 SGHTA and CDR2 FQGNSA. The CDR3 here is CASSSDWGEETQYF. CDR3 sequence (DNA): TGTGCCAGCAGCTCCGACTGGGGGGAGGAGACCCAGTACTTC.

This clone was counted between two and nine times. The chain joins TRBV4-2 to TRBJ2-1; weak D call: TRBD1 (6 bases). Trimming removed 6 bases from V and 7 bases from J, with 19 bases in between. This CDR3 has 15 residues. CDR1 and CDR2 from the germline V gene are LGHNA and YNFKEQ. CDR3 sequence (DNA): TGTGCCAGCAGTAGTGGGGGCGGGTTAGTGAATGAGCAGTTCTTC. Protein: CASSSGGGLVNEQFF.